This T cell receptor (beta chain) was obtained from a study of tumor and adjacent non-tumor tissue in lung cancer. Study results and limitations: Compared with tumor, normal lung showed significantly lower TCR diversity. Higher tumor TCR diversity was associated with shorter survival.

The template was RNA from unsorted bulk tissue. More than 3 cm separated this lung sample from the edge of the tumor. Donors were chemotherapy-naive, newly diagnosed lung cancer surgical patients in China, August–November 2014. There are 15 residues in the CDR3. CDR1 is MNHNS and CDR2 is SASEGT in the germline V gene. On this clonotype: The antigen remains undetermined. This may be a read error, as it is one base from a much larger clone.

Three rounds of nested PCR, following a modified ARM-PCR protocol, produced the TCRbeta library. TCRdb re-analysed the multiplex PCR reads in MiXCR, keeping a single row per CDR3 protein. The repertoire holds some 66,000 distinct CDR3 sequences, about 61% seen once, with less than 40% in the top ten. The clonotype originates from a man in his 70s with non-small cell lung cancer. Sequenced: distant non-tumor lung tissue. The chain uses TRBV6-1 and TRBJ2-2; the D gene is possibly TRBD1 (6 bases). The CDR3 region is CVSTPGQPNTGELFF. The CDR3 region has the DNA TGTGTCAGCACCCCGGGACAACCAAACACCGGGGAGCTGTTTTTT.